This TCR beta chain was obtained from a study of T cell changes during pregnancy in multiple sclerosis. Sequenced by immunoSEQ multiplex PCR; TCRdb stores in-frame clones only, minus some. The sample has 40,000 or so clones; 85% to 95% are singletons. Per germline, CDR1 MNHEY and CDR2 SMNVEV (reference sequence). The junction had 11 bases not matched to a gene; V was cut back by 6 bases and J by 9 bases. The length of the CDR3 is 14 residues. The sample was peripheral blood, taken before pregnancy. This receptor was identified in a female donor with multiple sclerosis, enrolled in a pregnancy study. The gene calls are TRBV27 and TRBJ2-7; 10 positions agree with TRBD2. CDR3 residues: CASSRSLAGVGQYF. The CDR3 DNA follows: TGTGCCAGCAGCAGATCTCTAGCGGGAGTTGGGCAGTACTTC.